The 23 T cell receptor beta chains presented below share a single source sample, sequenced in a study of blood T cell repertoires in COVID-19. The table came from immunoSEQ multiplex PCR; TCRdb's copy has only in-frame clones and leaves some out. Among approximately 120,000 clones, approximately 90% were seen once, and the ten largest hold 0.95% to 1.5%. The sample consisted of peripheral blood. The receptor source for this set is a woman at least 80 years old with acute or convalescent COVID-19.

This clone is a singleton in its sample. The gene calls are TRBV11-2 and TRBJ2-1, with 12 bases identical to TRBD1. Germline CDR1 is SGHAT and CDR2 is FQNNGV. CDR3 size: 19 residues. Trimming cost V 4 bases and J 3 bases; bases outside gene matches: 13. The CDR3 is CASSWGTGGRAGFYNEQFF. The CDR3, as DNA: TGTGCCAGCAGCTGGGGGACAGGGGGCCGAGCGGGTTTCTACAATGAGCAGTTCTTC.

A word on this clone: This same CDR3 is encoded by further DNA sequences in the sample. V and J are TRBV12-3 or TRBV12-4 and TRBJ1-5, with D hard to call. Trimming removed 5 bases at V and 2 bases at J, with 7 bases between. The length of the CDR3 is 13 residues. CDR3 DNA: TGTGCCAGCAGTCCGGGAGGCAATCAGCCCCAGCATTTT. It specifies CASSPGGNQPQHF.

V usage is TRBV7-3 and J usage is TRBJ2-1; 11 bases match TRBD2. The CDR3 extends over 15 amino acids. The germline gives CDR1 SGHTA, CDR2 FQGTGA. The V gene end was trimmed by 4 bases and the J gene end by 4 bases; junction bases not matched to a gene: 3. CDR3 amino acids: CASSSRLAGYNEQFF. CDR3 coding DNA: TGTGCCAGCAGCTCCCGACTAGCGGGGTACAATGAGCAGTTCTTC.

The rearrangement joins TRBV5-8 to TRBJ2-3, with TRBD2 as a possible D gene (5 bases). V was pared by 6 bases and J by 4 bases, with 18 bases between. Germline CDR1 is SGHTS and CDR2 is YDEGEE. The CDR3 sequence is 15 residues long. CDR3 region: CASMISGVAADTQYF. In DNA, the CDR3 is TGTGCCAGCATGATTTCCGGGGTGGCGGCAGATACGCAGTATTTT.

The chain uses TRBV4-2 and TRBJ1-4, with 9 bases fitting TRBD1. Germline V gives CDR1 LGHNA, CDR2 YNFKEQ. The CDR3 consists of 18 residues. The V segment lost 2 bases and the J segment 0 bases; nucleotides outside the gene matches: 7. In nucleotides, the CDR3 is TGTGCCAGCAGCCAAAGCGGACAGGGGTTTGCAACTAATGAAAAACTGTTTTTT. Its protein is CASSQSGQGFATNEKLFF.

The chain recombines TRBV27 with TRBJ2-2; 12 nucleotides align to TRBD2. Trimming took 7 bases from V and 5 from J; bases not matched to a gene: 5. CDR1 and CDR2 (germline): MNHEY, SMNVEV (reference sequence). The CDR3 totals 15 residues. CDR3 protein: CASTKLAGGTGELFF. In DNA form, the CDR3 reads TGTGCCAGCACCAAACTAGCGGGGGGAACCGGGGAGCTGTTTTTT.

The V gene is TRBV5-1, the J gene TRBJ2-5; 8 bases match TRBD1. Trimming cost V 2 bases and J 5 bases; bases outside gene matches: 8. In germline, CDR1 is SGHRS, CDR2 YFSETQ. The CDR3 runs 15 residues. This CDR3 reads CASSFLGQGPETQYF. The CDR3 DNA follows: TGCGCCAGCAGCTTCCTAGGACAGGGCCCCGAGACCCAGTACTTC.

J is TRBJ2-7 and V is TRBV5-4; a weak D match, TRBD2 (7 bases). Trimming removed 4 bases from V and 0 bases from J, with 17 bases in between. The CDR3 loop spans 16 amino acids. The germline V gene encodes CDR1 SGHNT and CDR2 YYREEE (reference sequence). CDR3 sequence reads: CASSPGGGGASYEQYF. DNA of the CDR3: TGTGCCAGCAGCCCCGGTGGAGGGGGGGCCTCCTACGAGCAGTACTTC.

V is TRBV20-1 and J is TRBJ1-1; D is perhaps TRBD1 (6 bases). Trimming took 3 bases from V and 3 from J, leaving 11 bases between them. Germline CDR1 reads DFQATT; CDR2 reads SNEGSKA (reference sequence). There are 13 residues in the CDR3. DNA for the CDR3: TGCAGTGCTAGTAAGGGGGGGTACACTGAAGCTTTCTTT. Residues: CSASKGGYTEAFF.

The rearrangement uses TRBV5-4 and TRBJ2-3; D uncertain. Trimming left V 0 bases short and J 3 bases short, with 8 bases between. This CDR3 has 14 residues. In germline, CDR1 is SGHNT, CDR2 YYREEE (reference sequence). The CDR3 DNA reads as TGTGCCAGCAGCTTGGGAGGAAGAACAGATACGCAGTATTTT. Its protein is CASSLGGRTDTQYF.

This sequence joins TRBV19 and TRBJ1-5; 9 nucleotides line up with TRBD1. Germline-derived CDR1 and CDR2 are LNHDA and SQIVND (reference sequence). CDR3 length: 13 residues. After removal of 5 bases from V and 7 bases from J, the junction contained 3 bases not matched to a gene. CDR3 amino acids: CASSQDRGQPQHF. The DNA for the CDR3 is TGTGCCAGTAGTCAGGACAGGGGACAGCCCCAGCATTTT.

V is TRBV4-2 and J is TRBJ1-5; the D is unclear. This CDR3 region has 12 residues. Germline loops: CDR1 LGHNA, CDR2 YNFKEQ. V was pared by 2 bases and J by 4 bases, with 3 bases between. The CDR3 DNA sequence: TGTGCCAGCAGCCAACGGAATCAGCCCCAGCATTTT. This gives the protein CASSQRNQPQHF.

This chain connects TRBV7-9 to TRBJ1-1, with D hard to call. Germline V gene data show CDR1 as SEHNR and CDR2 as FQNEAQ (reference sequence). The CDR3 contains 13 residues. The germline V and J ends were trimmed by 4 bases and 2 bases, with 8 bases remaining between them. CDR3 in DNA: TGTGCCAGCAGCTCCCCGTTTAACACTGAAGCTTTCTTT. It codes for CASSSPFNTEAFF.

Here the CDR3 DNA reads TGTGCCAGCAGCCCCGGGGCGGGACCCACCGGGGAGCTGTTTTTT. As protein: CASSPGAGPTGELFF. The chain joins TRBV11-2 to TRBJ2-2, with D possibly TRBD2 on 6 matching bases. CDR1 is SGHAT and CDR2 is FQNNGV in the germline V gene. CDR3 length: 15 residues. V was trimmed by 5 bases and J by 4 bases, leaving 14 bases between them.

V usage is TRBV5-1 and J usage is TRBJ2-3, with 7 positions matching TRBD1. The CDR3 length is 15 residues. Trimming removed 4 bases from V and 0 bases from J; junction bases left unmatched: 5. CDR1 is SGHRS, CDR2 YFSETQ, per germline. CDR3 loop: CASSQWTGSTDTQYF. CDR3 in DNA: TGCGCCAGCAGCCAATGGACAGGAAGCACAGATACGCAGTATTTT.

This clone has only one observation. The V gene is TRBV5-1, the J gene TRBJ2-7; 8 positions match TRBD1. This CDR3 is built from 13 residues. CDR1 and CDR2 from the germline V gene are SGHRS and YFSETQ. J gave up 3 bases and V 4 bases, and 3 bases lay outside the gene matches. CDR3 DNA: TGCGCCAGCAGCAACGGACAGGGCTACGAGCAGTACTTC. Its translation is CASSNGQGYEQYF.

This chain joins TRBV12-3 or TRBV12-4 and TRBJ1-1; no firm D call. V lost 3 bases and J 2 bases, leaving 7 bases between the germline ends. The CDR3 extends over 13 amino acids. Written as DNA, the CDR3 is TGTGCCAGCAGTTTGTACAGCAACACTGAAGCTTTCTTT. Protein product: CASSLYSNTEAFF.

The chain is built from TRBV11-1 and TRBJ2-1; 8 bases agree with TRBD1. The junction had 11 bases not matched to a gene; V was cut back by 0 bases and J by 13 bases. The CDR3 has 15 residues. Germline CDR1 is SGHAT and CDR2 is FQDESV (reference sequence). The CDR3 loop is CASSLAGQGRTGQFF. Here the CDR3 DNA reads TGTGCCAGCAGCTTAGCAGGACAGGGTAGAACAGGACAGTTCTTC.

This sequence joins TRBV15 and TRBJ2-7; D unclear. Trimming stripped 0 bases from V and 3 bases from J, with 6 bases between. Germline CDR1 and CDR2: LNHNV and YYDKDF (reference sequence). This CDR3 region has 13 residues. The CDR3 bases are TGTGCCACCAGCAGAGAACAGATCTACGAGCAGTACTTC. Translated, it gives CATSREQIYEQYF.

The CDR3 bases are TGTGCCAGCTCAGACAGGGGCTACTCCTACGAGCAGTACTTC. Amino acids: CASSDRGYSYEQYF. The gene calls are TRBV3-1 (or the pseudogene TRBV3-2) and TRBJ2-7, with 8 bases matching TRBD1. The CDR3 loop spans 14 amino acids. The trim removed 8 bases at V and 0 bases at J, leaving 6 bases unmatched. Germline assignment: CDR1 LGHDT and CDR2 YNNKEL (reference sequence).

The gene calls are TRBV5-1 and TRBJ1-4; D remains unclear. The CDR3 loop spans 13 amino acids. Germline CDR1 reads SGHRS; CDR2 reads YFSETQ. V gave up 0 bases and J gave up 8 bases, with 8 bases separating them. The CDR3 DNA is TGCGCCAGCAGCTTGGCCACTAGCGAAAAACTGTTTTTT. Residues: CASSLATSEKLFF.

The V call is TRBV9, the J call TRBJ1-6; no clear D gene. Per germline, CDR1 SGDLS and CDR2 YYNGEE. Trimming pared 3 bases from V and 9 bases from J, leaving 16 bases between. CDR3 length equals 15 residues. CDR3 protein: CASSAHEGSGSPLHF. Here the CDR3 DNA reads TGTGCCAGCAGCGCCCATGAGGGTTCTGGTTCACCCCTCCACTTT.

This chain uses TRBV4-1 with TRBJ1-4; D is unresolved. The V end was cut by 5 bases, the J end by 0 bases, with 10 bases between. The V gene's germline CDR1 is MGHRA and CDR2 YSYEKL. The CDR3 has 15 amino acids. The CDR3 is CASSSSGATNEKLFF. Written as DNA, the CDR3 is TGCGCCAGCAGCTCCTCCGGGGCAACTAATGAAAAACTGTTTTTT.